This note documents a single T cell receptor (beta chain) sequence. Antigen specificity is unknown. Germline and junction disagree at one end, which may indicate a read error. One entry per CDR3 protein, called by TCRdb with MiXCR from the 5' RACE reads. In the table there are about 250,000 distinct CDR3 sequences, 32% of which are singletons. This CDR3 has 12 residues. Germline V gives CDR1 SQVTM, CDR2 ANQGSEA. This specimen comes from a study of CD8 T cells in ankylosing spondylitis. General study points: The disease-linked clones had a CD8+ phenotype and low blood frequencies. Reported data indicate significant enrichment of disease-linked clones within matched ankylosing spondylitis synovial fluid.

The receptor was derived from a male donor with ankylosing spondylitis or in good health (not recorded which). Sequencing was done on a sample of blood, either unsorted or a sorted T cell fraction (not recorded which). The V and J genes are TRBV29-1 and TRBJ1-4; D call uncertain. CDR3 region: CSVALAGEGLTF. The CDR3 DNA sequence: TGCAGCGTTGCTCTTGCCGGGGAAGGCCTCACGTTT.